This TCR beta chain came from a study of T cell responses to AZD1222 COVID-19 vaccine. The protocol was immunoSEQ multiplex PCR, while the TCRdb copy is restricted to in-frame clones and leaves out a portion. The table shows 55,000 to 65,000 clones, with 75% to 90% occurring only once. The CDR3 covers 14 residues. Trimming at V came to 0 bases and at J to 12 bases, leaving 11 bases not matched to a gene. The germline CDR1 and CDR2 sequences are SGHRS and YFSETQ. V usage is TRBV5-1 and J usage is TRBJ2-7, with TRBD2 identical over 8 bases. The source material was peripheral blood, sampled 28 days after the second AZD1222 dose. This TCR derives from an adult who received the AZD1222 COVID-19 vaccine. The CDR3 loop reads CASSLGEMTSVLYF. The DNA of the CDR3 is TGCGCCAGCAGCTTGGGTGAGATGACTAGCGTCTTGTACTTC.